This T cell receptor (beta chain) was sequenced for a study of cytomegalovirus exposure and HLA in healthy donors. The donors comprised healthy bone marrow donors. Whole-study results and caveats: A later analysis linked a missense DCLRE1C variant to TCR beta V- and J-gene trimming. Earlier results showed most TCR beta V segments being productive about 87% or about 30% of the time. Across donors, most TCRs were seen rarely, yet some public ones were widespread.

CDR3 length: 14 residues. V trimming: 7 bases; J trimming: 5 bases; junction bases outside the gene matches: 8. The germline CDR1 and CDR2 sequences are MGHDK and SYGVNS. Both 60 Vbeta primers and 13 Jbeta primers went into the PCR. Generated by immunoSEQ multiplex PCR, the TCRdb table keeps only in-frame clones and is missing some. The data hold fewer than 120,000 clones, with 70% to 85% observed a single time. Points on this clone: The antigen is undetermined.

This receptor was identified in a man aged 25-45 years in good health and CMV-seropositive. Sequenced: PBMCs. The chain is built from TRBV25-1 and TRBJ2-5; TRBD1 matches at 9 bases. CDR3 amino acids: CASTSDRGDETQYF. CDR3 bases: TGTGCCAGCACCTCGGACAGGGGAGATGAGACCCAGTACTTC.